This T cell receptor beta chain emerged from a study of T cell clonotyping in hematopoietic cell transplantation. Background on the study: Pretransplant recipient samples were taken after cytoreduction. The study, taken as a whole, reports: Recipient TCR diversity dropped after transplant; expanded clonotypes rose from day 30 to 180.

Looked up from germline, CDR1 is SGHAT and CDR2 is FQNNGV. The CDR3 contains 13 residues. V dropped 5 bases and J dropped 7 bases, with 15 bases sitting between them. Concerning this clone itself: Its specificity is unknown.

Time point defined: recipient sample about 28 days before transplant, after cytoreduction. Recipients were bled about 28 days pretransplant and at posttransplant days 30, 100, 180. The table came from immunoSEQ multiplex PCR; TCRdb's copy has only in-frame clones and leaves some out. The sample has about 20,000 clones, 90% seen once. The J gene is TRBJ2-7, the V gene TRBV11-2, with D uncertain. Specimen: peripheral blood mononuclear cells, collected before stem cell transplant. The sequence was obtained from a man between 18 and 29 years old with biphenotypic leukemia. Some clones in this sample may be carry-over from other donors' samples. CDR3 DNA: TGTGCCAGCAGCCCTTTTTCGGCGTGGGAGCAGTACTTC. It codes for CASSPFSAWEQYF.